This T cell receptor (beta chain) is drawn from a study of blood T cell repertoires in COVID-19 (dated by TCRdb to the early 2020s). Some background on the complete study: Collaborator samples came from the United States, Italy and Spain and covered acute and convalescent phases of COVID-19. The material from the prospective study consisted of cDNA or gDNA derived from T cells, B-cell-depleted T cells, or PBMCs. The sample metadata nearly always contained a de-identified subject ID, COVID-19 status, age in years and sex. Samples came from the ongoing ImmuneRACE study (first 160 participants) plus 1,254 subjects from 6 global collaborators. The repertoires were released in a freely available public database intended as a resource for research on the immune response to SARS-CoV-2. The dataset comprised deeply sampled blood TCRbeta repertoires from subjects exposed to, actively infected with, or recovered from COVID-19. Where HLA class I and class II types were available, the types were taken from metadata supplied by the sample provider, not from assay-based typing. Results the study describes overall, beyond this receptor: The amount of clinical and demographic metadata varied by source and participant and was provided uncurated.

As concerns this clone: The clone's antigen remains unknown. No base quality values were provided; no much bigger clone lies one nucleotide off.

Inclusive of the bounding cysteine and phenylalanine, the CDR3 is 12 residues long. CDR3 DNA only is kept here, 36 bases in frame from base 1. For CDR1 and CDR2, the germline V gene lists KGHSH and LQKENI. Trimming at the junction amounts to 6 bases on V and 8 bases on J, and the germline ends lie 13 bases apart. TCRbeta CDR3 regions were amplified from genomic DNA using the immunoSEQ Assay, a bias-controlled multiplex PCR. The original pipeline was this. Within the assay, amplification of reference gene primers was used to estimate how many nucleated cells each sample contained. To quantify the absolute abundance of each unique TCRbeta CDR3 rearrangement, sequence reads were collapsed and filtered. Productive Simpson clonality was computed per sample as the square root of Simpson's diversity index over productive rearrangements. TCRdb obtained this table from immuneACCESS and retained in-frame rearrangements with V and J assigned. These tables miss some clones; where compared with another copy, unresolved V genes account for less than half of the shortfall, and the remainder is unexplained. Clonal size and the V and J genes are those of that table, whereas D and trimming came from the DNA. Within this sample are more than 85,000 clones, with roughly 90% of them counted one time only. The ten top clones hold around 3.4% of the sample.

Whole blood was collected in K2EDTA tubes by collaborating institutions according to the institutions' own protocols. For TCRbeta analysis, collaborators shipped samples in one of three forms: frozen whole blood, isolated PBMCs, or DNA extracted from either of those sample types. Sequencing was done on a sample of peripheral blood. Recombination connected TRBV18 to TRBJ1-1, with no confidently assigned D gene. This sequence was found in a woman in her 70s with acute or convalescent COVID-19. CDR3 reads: CASSPSGFEAFF. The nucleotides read TGTGCCAGCTCCCCTAGTGGGTTCGAAGCTTTCTTT.